A single sample is the source of the 30 T cell receptor beta chains below, sequenced in a study of blood T cell repertoires in COVID-19. Data came from immunoSEQ multiplex PCR; TCRdb stores just in-frame clones and leaves some out. The table shows about 58,000 clones, with 84% occurring only once. The source material was peripheral blood. The receptor source for this set is a man older than 75 with COVID-19, enrolled during active disease.

V and J are TRBV3-1 (or the pseudogene TRBV3-2) and TRBJ2-7; 12 nucleotides line up with TRBD2. The CDR3 runs to 19 residues. The germline V gene encodes CDR1 LGHDT and CDR2 YNNKEL (reference sequence). V lost 0 bases and J lost 4; bases outside the gene matches: 13. CDR3 nucleotides: TGTGCCAGCAGCCAAGACCCGTCCCTCCTTGGACTAGCGGGATACGAGCAGTACTTC. It yields the protein CASSQDPSLLGLAGYEQYF.

The genes are TRBV7-8 and TRBJ1-5; no reliable D call. The V gene lost 5 bases and the J gene lost 3 bases, with 14 bases spanning the gap. Germline assignment: CDR1 SGHVS and CDR2 FQNEAQ. The CDR3 covers 15 residues. CDR3 coding DNA: TGTGCCAGCAGCGATCGGGAGAGGGCCAATCAGCCCCAGCATTTT. Translating gives CASSDRERANQPQHF.

As to this clone: A junction end diverges from the germline sequence, so it may reflect a read error. This chain uses TRBV7-3 with TRBJ1-3; D not resolved. The CDR3 spans 13 residues. Germline CDR1 SGHTA, CDR2 FQGTGA. The CDR3 region is CASSLLNDGVRHF. The CDR3 nucleotides read TGTGCCAGCAGCTTACTGAACGACGGAGTCCGGCATTTT.

This chain links TRBV19 with TRBJ1-5; the D gene is possibly TRBD1 (6 bases). The CDR3 loop spans 15 amino acids. Germline assignment: CDR1 LNHDA and CDR2 SQIVND (reference sequence). V lost 7 bases and J lost 9, with 22 bases in between. The CDR3 DNA follows: TGTGCCAGTATCCAAACCGGACAGTGGGTCGGGCCCCAGCATTTT. It encodes CASIQTGQWVGPQHF. Full variable domain (rest looked up from reference TRBV19 and TRBJ1-5): DGGITQSPKYLFRKEGQNVTLSCEQNLNHDAMYWYRQDPGQGLRLIYYSQIVNDFQKGDIAEGYSVSREKKESFPLTVTSAQKNPTAFYLCASIQTGQWVGPQHFGDGTRLSIL.

This chain connects TRBV6-5 to TRBJ2-7; TRBD2 matches 8 bases. Unmatched junction bases numbered 10, after V lost 4 bases and J lost 5 bases. The length of the CDR3 is 15 residues. The germline V gene encodes CDR1 MNHEY and CDR2 SVGAGI. The CDR3 here is CASSSPGGGRDEQYF. For the CDR3, the DNA is TGTGCCAGCAGTTCCCCCGGGGGGGGGCGGGACGAGCAGTACTTC.

CDR3 DNA: TGTGCCAGCAGCTCAGGGACAGGGAGTTATTCACCCCTCCACTTT. This encodes CASSSGTGSYSPLHF. This chain uses TRBV7-2 with TRBJ1-6; 9 bases map to TRBD1. Germline CDR1 reads SGHTA; CDR2 reads FQGNSA. With 4 bases clipped from V and 8 bases from J, the junction kept 6 bases outside the gene matches. The CDR3 sequence is 15 residues long.

The chain is built from TRBV7-2 and TRBJ2-7; 8 bases line up with TRBD2. V shed 2 bases and J 1 base; nucleotides not matched to a gene: 4. The germline CDR1 and CDR2 sequences are SGHTA and FQGNSA. The CDR3 runs 15 residues. The CDR3 spells CASSLSVAGSYEQYF. The CDR3 DNA is TGTGCCAGCAGCTTATCGGTAGCGGGGTCCTACGAGCAGTACTTC.

The chain uses TRBV29-1 and TRBJ1-2; D not certain. Germline CDR1 is SQVTM and CDR2 is ANQGSEA. This CDR3 has 12 amino acids. V was pared by 1 base and J by 2 bases, with 5 bases between. The CDR3 spells CSVEVANYGYTF. The CDR3 nucleotides read TGCAGCGTTGAAGTAGCCAACTATGGCTACACCTTC.

The chain links TRBV9 to TRBJ1-1, with D maybe TRBD1 (5 bases). The germline V gene encodes CDR1 SGDLS and CDR2 YYNGEE. V dropped 0 bases and J dropped 1 base, with 13 bases sitting between them. CDR3 length: 16 amino acids. Here the CDR3 reads CASSVVAGNRNTEAFF. The DNA for the CDR3 is TGTGCCAGCAGCGTAGTGGCAGGGAATAGGAACACTGAAGCTTTCTTT. The variable domain in full, completed from reference TRBV9 and TRBJ1-1, reads DSGVTQTPKHLITATGQRVTLRCSPRSGDLSVYWYQQSLDQGLQFLIQYYNGEERAKGNILERFSAQQFPDLHSELNLSSLELGDSALYFCASSVVAGNRNTEAFFGQGTRLTVV.

V gene TRBV5-5 combines with J gene TRBJ1-2; TRBD1 is a possible D gene (6 bases). Germline CDR1 reads SGHKS; CDR2 reads YYEKEE (reference sequence). The CDR3 contains 14 residues. Trimming removed 3 bases from V and 5 bases from J, with 14 bases in between. Here the CDR3 DNA reads TGTGCCAGCAGCTGGAGGACAGAAGCATATGGCTACACCTTC. Its protein product is CASSWRTEAYGYTF.

The chain carries TRBV2 and TRBJ2-5, with D uncertain. V was cut by 3 bases and J by 5 bases, with 10 bases left in between. CDR1 is SNHLY, CDR2 FYNNEI, per germline. The CDR3 runs 13 residues. This CDR3 reads CASSEVSKETQYF. In DNA form, the CDR3 reads TGTGCCAGCAGTGAGGTTAGCAAGGAGACCCAGTACTTC.

This clone came up a few times. CDR3 region: CSASGLVEETQYF. CDR3 bases: TGCAGCGCTTCCGGACTAGTTGAAGAGACCCAGTACTTC. The chain has TRBV29-1 and TRBJ2-5; 7 bases map to TRBD2. There are 13 residues in the CDR3. Germline-derived CDR1 and CDR2 are SQVTM and ANQGSEA. The ends lost 7 bases at V and 3 bases at J; junction bases unmatched: 8.

This clone was detected only a few times. The chain uses TRBV6-2 or TRBV6-3 and TRBJ2-7; 7 bases are shared with TRBD2. V dropped 5 bases and J dropped 2; count of bases not matched to a gene: 6. This CDR3 region has 14 residues. The germline V gene has CDR1 MNHEY and CDR2 SVGEGT. The CDR3 sequence: CASSLGEGTYEQYV. The CDR3 region has the DNA TGTGCCAGCAGTCTGGGGGAGGGAACCTACGAGCAGTACGTC.

This clone has more than one count but fewer than ten. The chain couples TRBV27 to TRBJ1-2, with 7 bases identical to TRBD1. The trim removed 5 bases at V and 4 bases at J, leaving 10 bases unmatched. From germline, CDR1 is MNHEY and CDR2 SMNVEV (reference sequence). There are 15 residues in the CDR3. The CDR3 sequence is CASSPSPRDSYGYTF. CDR3 coding DNA: TGTGCCAGCAGTCCCTCCCCCCGGGACAGCTATGGCTACACCTTC.

This chain links TRBV20-1 with TRBJ2-1; 11 positions agree with TRBD1. V shed 3 bases and J 9 bases; nucleotides not matched to a gene: 10. Germline values: CDR1 DFQATT, CDR2 SNEGSKA (reference sequence). This CDR3 spans 15 amino acids. The CDR3 DNA sequence: TGCAGTGCTAGTCCGGGACAGGGGGTCTCTACTGAGCAGTTCTTC. This translates into CSASPGQGVSTEQFF.

This clone was seen only a few times. The chain employs TRBV27 and TRBJ1-1; D not resolved. This CDR3 spans 11 amino acids. The germline V gene encodes CDR1 MNHEY and CDR2 SMNVEV (reference sequence). Trimming took off 8 bases at V and 3 bases at J, with 7 bases between the two ends. The CDR3 coding sequence is TGTGCCAGCGGGAGAGACACTGAAGCTTTCTTT. It translates to CASGRDTEAFF.

The chain is built from TRBV7-9 and TRBJ1-4; no definite D call. The CDR3 is 17 amino acids. CDR1 SEHNR and CDR2 FQNEAQ come from the germline V gene (reference sequence). V lost 1 base, J lost 0 bases, and 12 bases lay in between. The chain's CDR3 is CASSLGYKQPTNEKLFF. The CDR3 bases are TGTGCCAGCAGCTTAGGGTACAAACAGCCAACTAATGAAAAACTGTTTTTT.

The CDR3 sequence: CASTPSQGSGQPQHF. The CDR3 DNA reads as TGTGCCAGTACTCCTTCACAGGGATCGGGACAGCCCCAGCATTTT. The chain has TRBV19 and TRBJ1-5; tentative D call: TRBD1 (6 bases). The CDR3 is 15 amino acids. V lost 7 bases, J lost 7 bases, and 20 bases lay in between. CDR1 is LNHDA and CDR2 is SQIVND in the germline V gene (reference sequence).

The chain has TRBV12-3 or TRBV12-4 and TRBJ2-5, with 12 bases aligning to TRBD2. The length of the CDR3 is 13 residues. V lost 4 bases and J lost 10; bases outside the gene matches: 4. The CDR3 DNA reads as TGTGCCAGCAGTTCAGGACTAGCGGGGAACCAGTACTTC. Protein sequence: CASSSGLAGNQYF.

The V and J genes are TRBV7-2 and TRBJ1-2; D uncertain. The CDR3 consists of 12 residues. Germline V CDR1 and CDR2: SGHTA, FQGNSA. V gave up 4 bases and J gave up 5 bases, with 8 bases separating them. The CDR3 spells CASSSPGYGYTF. CDR3 sequence (DNA): TGTGCCAGCAGCTCGCCGGGTTATGGCTACACCTTC.

V and J are TRBV7-9 and TRBJ2-1, with D hard to call. The CDR3 loop spans 16 amino acids. The germline CDR1 and CDR2 sequences are SEHNR and FQNEAQ (reference sequence). V lost 6 bases, J lost 7 bases, and 22 bases lay in between. The CDR3 reads CASSSGRASVGNEQFF. The CDR3 nucleotides read TGTGCCAGCAGTTCGGGTCGAGCCAGTGTAGGTAATGAGCAGTTCTTC.

In its sample, this clone was seen a few times. The rearrangement joins TRBV7-9 to TRBJ1-6, with 7 bases aligning to TRBD1. The CDR3 loop spans 13 amino acids. V shed 6 bases and J 10 bases; nucleotides not matched to a gene: 6. The germline CDR1 and CDR2 sequences are SEHNR and FQNEAQ (reference sequence). This CDR3 is CASRHRQGSPLHF. CDR3 nucleotides: TGTGCCAGCAGGCACCGACAGGGCTCACCCCTCCACTTT.

The chain recombines TRBV4-2 with TRBJ2-2, with 7 positions matching TRBD1. The CDR3 has 16 residues. Looked up from germline, CDR1 is LGHNA and CDR2 is YNFKEQ. With 0 bases clipped from V and 2 bases from J, the junction kept 3 bases outside the gene matches. CDR3 sequence: CASSQDGTVNTGELFF. The CDR3 coding sequence is TGTGCCAGCAGCCAAGACGGGACAGTAAACACCGGGGAGCTGTTTTTT.

This chain joins TRBV6-2 or TRBV6-3 and TRBJ1-1, with 7 bases that match TRBD1. The germline V gene has CDR1 MNHEY and CDR2 SVGEGT. CDR3 length: 14 amino acids. Trimming removed 6 bases from V and 4 bases from J; junction bases left unmatched: 8. The CDR3 spells CASSRTGGSTEAFF. CDR3 nucleotides: TGTGCCAGCAGCCGGACAGGAGGTAGCACTGAAGCTTTCTTT.

The rearrangement joins TRBV20-1 to TRBJ2-1; TRBD1 aligns across 11 bases. This CDR3 has 18 residues. The junction had 12 bases not matched to a gene; V was cut back by 3 bases and J by 2 bases. CDR1 and CDR2 (germline): DFQATT, SNEGSKA (reference sequence). The CDR3 sequence: CSASGSGQGAIPYNEQFF. The CDR3 nucleotides read TGCAGTGCTAGTGGCTCTGGACAGGGGGCCATTCCCTACAATGAGCAGTTCTTC.

The table lists this clone with a few counts. CDR3 region: CASSRDRPLGYTF. CDR3 DNA: TGTGCCAGCAGCCGTGACAGACCTCTTGGCTACACCTTC. V and J are TRBV5-6 and TRBJ1-2, with D possibly matching TRBD1 (5 bases). CDR3 size: 13 residues. The ends were cut back, 4 bases at V and 7 bases at J, with 14 bases in the middle. Germline CDR1 is SGHDT and CDR2 is YYEEEE.

The V call is TRBV6-5, the J call TRBJ1-5; no reliable D call. This CDR3 spans 13 amino acids. Trimming removed 0 bases at V and 7 bases at J, with 7 bases between. From germline, CDR1 is MNHEY and CDR2 SVGAGI. CDR3 protein: CASSYSQNQPQHF. Here the CDR3 DNA reads TGTGCCAGCAGTTACTCACAGAACCAGCCCCAGCATTTT.

V and J are TRBV4-2 and TRBJ1-3, with TRBD1 as a possible D gene (5 bases). Looked up from germline, CDR1 is LGHNA and CDR2 is YNFKEQ. Trimming pared 1 base from V and 0 bases from J, leaving 10 bases between. The CDR3 has 16 amino acids. The CDR3 DNA is TGTGCCAGCAGCCAAGTTCCAGGGTACTCTGGAAACACCATATATTTT. Translating it yields CASSQVPGYSGNTIYF.

V is TRBV18 and J is TRBJ2-7; 10 bases are shared with TRBD2. Germline values: CDR1 KGHSH, CDR2 LQKENI. The CDR3 contains 16 residues. V was clipped by 2 bases and J by 2 bases; unmatched bases: 6. The CDR3 sequence is CASSPAGSGRAYEQYV. The CDR3 DNA follows: TGTGCCAGCTCACCAGCCGGGAGCGGGAGGGCCTACGAGCAGTACGTC.

This clone has a handful of counts. The gene calls are TRBV7-2 and TRBJ1-2; TRBD1 agrees at 11 bases. The CDR3 length is 15 residues. V dropped 5 bases and J dropped 5; count of bases not matched to a gene: 7. The germline CDR1 and CDR2 sequences are SGHTA and FQGNSA. CDR3 bases: TGTGCCAGCAGCCTTGGACAGGGGGCCTATTATGGCTACACCTTC. This encodes CASSLGQGAYYGYTF.